The clone carrying this TCR beta chain was seen a handful of times. TCR beta CDR3 regions were amplified from RNA transcripts. Carried out on the TCR CDR3, a first-round RT-PCR used the HTBI primer set. MiXCR, run by TCRdb on the multiplex PCR reads, gives a single entry per CDR3 protein. The sample consists of hundreds of thousands of distinct CDR3 sequences, 18% of them appearing once. Diagnosis relied on clinical symptoms, serum thyroxine and TRAb, thyroid ultrasound and orbital computed tomography. Drawn at first hyperthyroidism diagnosis, the blood sample preceded any ophthalmopathy symptoms. The data were taken from a study of T cells in Graves' hyperthyroidism and ophthalmopathy. The CDR3 has 15 residues. From germline, CDR1 is LGHNT and CDR2 FRNRAP. The V end was cut by 2 bases, the J end by 7 bases, with 14 bases between.

The rearrangement uses TRBV12-5 and TRBJ2-2; D may be TRBD2 (6 bases). The clonotype was recovered from a woman in her fifties or sixties with Graves' hyperthyroidism that later progressed to Graves' ophthalmopathy. The sequenced sample was blood. CDR3 sequence: CASGLSLGLYGELFF. For the CDR3, the DNA is TGTGCTAGTGGTTTGAGTTTGGGACTTTACGGGGAGCTGTTTTTT.